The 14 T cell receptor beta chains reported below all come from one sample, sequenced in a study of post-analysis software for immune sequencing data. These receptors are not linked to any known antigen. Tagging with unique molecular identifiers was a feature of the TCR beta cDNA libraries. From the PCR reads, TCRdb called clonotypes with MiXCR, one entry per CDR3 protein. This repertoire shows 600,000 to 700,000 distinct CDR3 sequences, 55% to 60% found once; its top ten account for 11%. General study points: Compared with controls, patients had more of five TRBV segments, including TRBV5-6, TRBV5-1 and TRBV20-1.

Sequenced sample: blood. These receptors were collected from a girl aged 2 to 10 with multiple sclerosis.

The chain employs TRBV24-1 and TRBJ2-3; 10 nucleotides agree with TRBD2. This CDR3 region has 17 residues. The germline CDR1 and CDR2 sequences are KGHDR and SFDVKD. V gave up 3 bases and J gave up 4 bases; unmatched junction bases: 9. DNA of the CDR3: TGTGCCACCAGTGATGGGGCGCTAGCGGGAGTGGCAGATACGCAGTATTTT. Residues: CATSDGALAGVADTQYF.

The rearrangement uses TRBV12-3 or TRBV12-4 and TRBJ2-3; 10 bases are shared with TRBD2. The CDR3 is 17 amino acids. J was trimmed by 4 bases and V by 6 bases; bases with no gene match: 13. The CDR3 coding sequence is TGTGCCAGCAGCATGGCCCTACTAGCGGGGTTCCCAGATACGCAGTATTTT. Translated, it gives CASSMALLAGFPDTQYF.

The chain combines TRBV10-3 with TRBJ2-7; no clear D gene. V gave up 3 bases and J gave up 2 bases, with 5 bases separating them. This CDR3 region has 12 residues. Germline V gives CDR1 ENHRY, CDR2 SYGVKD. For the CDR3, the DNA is TGTGCCATCAGTGACAGTGCCTACGAGCAGTACTTC. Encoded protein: CAISDSAYEQYF.

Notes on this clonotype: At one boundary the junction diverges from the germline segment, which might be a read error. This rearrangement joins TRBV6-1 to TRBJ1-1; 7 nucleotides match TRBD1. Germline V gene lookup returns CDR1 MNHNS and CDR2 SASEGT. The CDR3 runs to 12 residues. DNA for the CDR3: TGTGTCAGCAACAGGGGAATCACTGAAGCTTTCTTT. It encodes CVSNRGITEAFF.

The CDR3 is CASSQERRGQTFF. CDR3 DNA: TGCGCCAGCAGCCAAGAAAGAAGGGGGCAGACTTTCTTT. J is TRBJ1-1 and V is TRBV4-3; TRBD1 aligns across 7 bases. V trimming: 0 bases; J trimming: 12 bases; junction bases outside the gene matches: 7. The germline V gene has CDR1 LGHNA and CDR2 YSLEER. The CDR3 loop spans 13 amino acids.

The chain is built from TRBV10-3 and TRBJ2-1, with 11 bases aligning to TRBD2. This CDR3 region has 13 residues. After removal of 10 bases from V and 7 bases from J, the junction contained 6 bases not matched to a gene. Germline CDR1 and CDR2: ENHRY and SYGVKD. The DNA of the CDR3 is TGTGCCACGTTAGCGGGAGGGCGGAATGAGCAGTTCTTC. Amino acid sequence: CATLAGGRNEQFF.

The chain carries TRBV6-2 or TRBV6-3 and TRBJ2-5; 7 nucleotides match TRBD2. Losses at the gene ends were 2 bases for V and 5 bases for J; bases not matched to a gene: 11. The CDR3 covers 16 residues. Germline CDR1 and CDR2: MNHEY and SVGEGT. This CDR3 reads CASSYGRAPLGETQYF. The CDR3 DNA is TGTGCCAGCAGTTACGGGAGGGCGCCCCTCGGGGAGACCCAGTACTTC.

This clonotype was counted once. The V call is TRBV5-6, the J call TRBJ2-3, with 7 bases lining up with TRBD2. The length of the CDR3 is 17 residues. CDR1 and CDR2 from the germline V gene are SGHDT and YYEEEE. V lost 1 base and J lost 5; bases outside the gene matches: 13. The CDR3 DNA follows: TGTGCCAGCAGCTTGCCCCTGGGGAGGGCCCGGGGAGATACGCAGTATTTT. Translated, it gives CASSLPLGRARGDTQYF.

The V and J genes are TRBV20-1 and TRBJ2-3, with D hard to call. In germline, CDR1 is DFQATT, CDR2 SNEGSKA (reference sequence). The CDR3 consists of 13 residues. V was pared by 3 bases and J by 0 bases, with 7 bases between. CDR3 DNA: TGCAGTGCTAGTTTGGGGAGCACAGATACGCAGTATTTT. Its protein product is CSASLGSTDTQYF.

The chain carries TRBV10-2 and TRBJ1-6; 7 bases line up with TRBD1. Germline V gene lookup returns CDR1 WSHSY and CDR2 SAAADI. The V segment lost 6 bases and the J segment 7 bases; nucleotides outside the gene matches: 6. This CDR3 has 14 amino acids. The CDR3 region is CASSPGQRNSPLHF. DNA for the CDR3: TGCGCCAGCAGCCCGGGACAGCGGAATTCACCCCTCCACTTT.

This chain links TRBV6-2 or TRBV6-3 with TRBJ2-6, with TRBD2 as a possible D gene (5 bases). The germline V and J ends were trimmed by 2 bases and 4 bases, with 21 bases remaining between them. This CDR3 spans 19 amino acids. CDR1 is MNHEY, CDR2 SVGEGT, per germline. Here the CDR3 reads CASSYEGRNAPSGANVLTF. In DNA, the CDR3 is TGTGCCAGCAGTTACGAGGGCAGGAATGCCCCATCGGGGGCCAACGTCCTGACTTTC.

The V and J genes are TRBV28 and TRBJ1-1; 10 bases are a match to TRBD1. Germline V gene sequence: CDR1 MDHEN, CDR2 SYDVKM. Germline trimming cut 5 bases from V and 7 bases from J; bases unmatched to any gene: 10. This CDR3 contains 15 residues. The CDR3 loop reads CASSPFGQGVGEAFF. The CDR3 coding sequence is TGTGCCAGCAGTCCCTTTGGACAGGGGGTTGGTGAAGCTTTCTTT.

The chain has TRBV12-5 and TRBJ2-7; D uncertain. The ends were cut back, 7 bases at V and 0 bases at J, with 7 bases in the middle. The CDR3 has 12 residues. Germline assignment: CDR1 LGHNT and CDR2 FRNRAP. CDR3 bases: TGTGCTAGTGACGGTTCCTCCTACGAGCAGTACTTC. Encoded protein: CASDGSSYEQYF.

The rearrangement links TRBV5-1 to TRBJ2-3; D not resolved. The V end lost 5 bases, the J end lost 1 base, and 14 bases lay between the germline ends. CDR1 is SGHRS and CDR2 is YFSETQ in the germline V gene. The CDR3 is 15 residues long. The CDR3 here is CASRTVGFGTDTQYF. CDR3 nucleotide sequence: TGCGCCAGCAGGACCGTGGGGTTTGGCACAGATACGCAGTATTTT.